This entry lists 14 T cell receptor beta chains sequenced from one sample in a study of human T cells and chemical hapten exposure. One entry per CDR3 protein, called by TCRdb with MiXCR from the RACE reads. The sample lists fewer than 400,000 distinct CDR3 sequences, 6% to 8.5% occurring once. Time point: patch test 1, 2 weeks after DPC sensitization. As to treatment: therapeutic diphenylcyclopropenone sensitization with weekly scalp DPC. The sample was whole blood, taken in connection with sensitization to the hapten diphenylcyclopropenone (DPC). These receptors came from a woman under 30 with alopecia areata. Some clones in this sample may be carry-over from other donors' samples.

This clonotype was recorded at least ten times. The genes are TRBV11-2 and TRBJ2-3; D not certain. V was clipped by 2 bases and J by 4 bases, with 4 bases between them. The length of the CDR3 is 12 residues. Germline CDR1 and CDR2: SGHAT and FQNNGV. In nucleotides, the CDR3 is TGTGCCAGCAGCTTAAATGCAGATACGCAGTATTTT. The encoded protein is CASSLNADTQYF.

This clonotype has ten or more counts. This sequence joins TRBV6-5 and TRBJ2-5; D is uncertain. Trimming stripped 5 bases from V and 10 bases from J, with 11 bases between. Germline loops: CDR1 MNHEY, CDR2 SVGAGI. The CDR3 sequence is 11 residues long. CDR3 residues: CASSDNRDQYF. The DNA for the CDR3 is TGTGCCAGCAGTGACAATAGAGACCAGTACTTC.

The V call is TRBV6-5, the J call TRBJ1-6; no firm D call. The CDR3 covers 15 residues. Germline V lookup: CDR1 MNHEY, CDR2 SVGAGI. V was pared by 0 bases and J by 13 bases, with 16 bases between. CDR3 in DNA: TGTGCCAGCAGTTACTCGATCTGGGGAAGTTGGCCCCTCCACTTT. It encodes CASSYSIWGSWPLHF.

Concerning this clonotype: A clone one base away is much larger, so this may be a read error. V and J are TRBV29-1 and TRBJ2-3; D call uncertain. CDR1 is SQVTM, CDR2 ANQGSEA, per germline. The CDR3 runs 13 residues. V lost 5 bases and J lost 2, with 11 bases in between. The CDR3 loop is CSVRPWDTDTQYF. The CDR3 nucleotides read TGCAGCGTTCGACCTTGGGACACAGATACGCAGTATTTT.

This clonotype was picked up a small number of times. J is TRBJ2-5 and V is TRBV9; TRBD1 matches 8 bases. The V segment lost 1 base and the J segment 0 bases; nucleotides outside the gene matches: 2. This CDR3 comprises 15 residues. Germline-derived CDR1 and CDR2 are SGDLS and YYNGEE. The DNA for the CDR3 is TGTGCCAGCAGCGTAACAGGGGGTTACCAAGAGACCCAGTACTTC. Its translation is CASSVTGGYQETQYF.

This clonotype was counted many times. The V and J genes are TRBV29-1 and TRBJ1-5, with 12 positions matching TRBD1. Trimming removed 6 bases from V and 6 bases from J; junction bases left unmatched: 12. CDR1 and CDR2 from the germline V gene are SQVTM and ANQGSEA. This CDR3 spans 16 amino acids. The DNA for the CDR3 is TGCAGCGTCGCCCTAGGGACAGGGGGCTGGGGTCAGCCCCAGCATTTT. Protein product: CSVALGTGGWGQPQHF. The complete variable domain, with remaining parts taken from reference TRBV29-1 and TRBJ1-5, reads SAVISQKPSRDICQRGTSLTIQCQVDSQVTMMFWYRQQPGQSLTLIATANQGSEATYESGFVIDKFPISRPNLTFSTLTVSNMSPEDSSIYLCSVALGTGGWGQPQHFGDGTRLSIL.

This chain uses TRBV7-8 with TRBJ2-2; 8 bases fit TRBD1. CDR3 length: 16 residues. Trimming took 3 bases from V and 3 from J; bases not matched to a gene: 6. Per the germline V gene, CDR1 is SGHVS and CDR2 is FQNEAQ. In nucleotides, the CDR3 is TGTGCCAGCAGCTTCGGGCAGGGGGCGTACACCGGGGAGCTGTTTTTT. It specifies CASSFGQGAYTGELFF.

This clonotype was recorded a few times. This chain uses TRBV18 with TRBJ1-1, with 8 bases that match TRBD1. The V segment lost 3 bases and the J segment 10 bases; nucleotides outside the gene matches: 7. In germline, CDR1 is KGHSH, CDR2 LQKENI. The CDR3 sequence is 13 residues long. DNA for the CDR3: TGTGCCAGCTCACCGGGGCAGGGGGCGACAGCTTTCTTT. Amino acids: CASSPGQGATAFF.

This clonotype was counted ten times or more. The gene calls are TRBV5-1 and TRBJ1-4; 7 positions match TRBD1. The germline V gene has CDR1 SGHRS and CDR2 YFSETQ. The length of the CDR3 is 16 residues. V trimming: 0 bases; J trimming: 7 bases; junction bases outside the gene matches: 9. CDR3 amino acids: CASSLAVAGGGEKLFF. DNA for the CDR3: TGCGCCAGCAGCTTGGCCGTGGCAGGGGGAGGTGAAAAACTGTTTTTT. Complete variable domain (other parts from reference TRBV5-1 and TRBJ1-4): KAGVTQTPRYLIKTRGQQVTLSCSPISGHRSVSWYQQTPGQGLQFLFEYFSETQRNKGNFPGRFSGRQFSNSRSEMNVSTLELGDSALYLCASSLAVAGGGEKLFFGSGTQLSVL.

The chain recombines TRBV4-2 with TRBJ1-5; D possibly corresponds to TRBD1 (6 bases). The CDR3 runs 18 residues. Trimming pared 4 bases from V and 0 bases from J, leaving 19 bases between. Germline CDR1 LGHNA, CDR2 YNFKEQ. The CDR3 loop is CASSLEGGLSHSNQPQHF. The CDR3 nucleotides are TGTGCCAGCAGCCTAGAGGGGGGGTTATCGCATAGCAATCAGCCCCAGCATTTT.

This clonotype was seen more than once but under ten times. The V gene is TRBV4-2, the J gene TRBJ1-1, with D perhaps matching TRBD1 (5 bases). Germline V gene sequence: CDR1 LGHNA, CDR2 YNFKEQ. With 7 bases removed from V and 4 bases from J, the gap between germline ends came to 10 bases. CDR3 length: 12 residues. The CDR3 sequence is CASTDGGTEAFF. The CDR3 bases are TGTGCCAGCACCGATGGGGGCACTGAAGCTTTCTTT.

Many counts were recorded for this clonotype. The V gene is TRBV28, the J gene TRBJ1-4; D possibly corresponds to TRBD1 (5 bases). V lost 4 bases and J lost 4, with 7 bases in between. The CDR3 loop spans 13 amino acids. Germline CDR1 reads MDHEN; CDR2 reads SYDVKM. Written as DNA, the CDR3 is TGTGCCAGCAGTTGGGGACTTAATGAAAAACTGTTTTTT. Its translation is CASSWGLNEKLFF.

This clonotype appeared many times. The genes are TRBV5-1 and TRBJ2-7; the D is unclear. The V end lost 0 bases, the J end lost 2 bases, and 15 bases lay between the germline ends. The CDR3 spans 16 residues. Germline CDR1 is SGHRS and CDR2 is YFSETQ. CDR3 in DNA: TGCGCCAGCAGCTTGGCCGGCGAACACCCCACCTACGAGCAGTACTTC. The encoded protein is CASSLAGEHPTYEQYF.

The genes are TRBV7-6 and TRBJ1-2; tentative D call: TRBD1 (5 bases). Between the trimmed V and J ends, which lost 5 bases and 8 bases, there was a span of 18 bases. Germline V gene lookup returns CDR1 SGHVS and CDR2 FNYEAQ. The CDR3 loop spans 14 amino acids. CDR3 sequence: CASSPLGVSGGYTF. CDR3 DNA: TGTGCCAGCAGCCCTCTAGGGGTTTCGGGCGGCTACACCTTC.